What follows describes a single TCR beta chain. The V gene's germline CDR1 is SGHTA and CDR2 FQGNSA. J gave up 7 bases and V 1 base, and 10 bases lay outside the gene matches. This CDR3 region has 18 residues. This entry comes from a study of blood T cell repertoires in COVID-19. At the level of the study: Researchers got acute and convalescent COVID-19 samples from the United States, Italy and Spain. The analysed material was cDNA or gDNA that came from T cells, B-cell-depleted T cells, or PBMCs.

Authors' data handling: How many nucleated cells were present was estimated from reference gene primer amplification. Sequencing was performed with immunoSEQ multiplex PCR; in TCRdb, only in-frame clones are kept and a portion is missing. The V and J calls and clone size come from that table; D and trimming were worked out from the DNA. The sample lists some 71,000 clones; 70% to 85% were seen once. The material sequenced was peripheral blood. The origin of this receptor is a woman aged 50 to 60 with acute or convalescent COVID-19. The chain combines TRBV7-2 with TRBJ1-6; TRBD1 agrees at 10 bases. The CDR3 DNA is TGTGCCAGCAGCTTAGGTGCCGGGACAGGGGACCGGAATTCACCCCTCCACTTT. Amino acid sequence: CASSLGAGTGDRNSPLHF.